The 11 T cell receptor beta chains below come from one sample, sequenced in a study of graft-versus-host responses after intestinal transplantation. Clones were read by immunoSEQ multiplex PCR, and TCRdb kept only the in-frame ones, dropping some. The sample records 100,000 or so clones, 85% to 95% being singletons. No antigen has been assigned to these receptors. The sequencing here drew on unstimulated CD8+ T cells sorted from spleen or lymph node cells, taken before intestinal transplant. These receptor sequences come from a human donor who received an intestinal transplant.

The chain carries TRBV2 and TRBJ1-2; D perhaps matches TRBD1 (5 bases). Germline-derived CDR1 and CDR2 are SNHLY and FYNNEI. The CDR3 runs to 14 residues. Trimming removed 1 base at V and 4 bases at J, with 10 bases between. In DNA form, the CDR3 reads TGTGCCAGCAGTGAAGACGGGGGGACCTATGGCTACACCTTC. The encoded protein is CASSEDGGTYGYTF.

Written as DNA, the CDR3 is TGTGCCAGCAGTTTGAAAGGGAGCATGAATGAAAAACTGTTTTTT. This encodes CASSLKGSMNEKLFF. The J gene is TRBJ1-4, the V gene TRBV27, with D hard to call. The germline V gene encodes CDR1 MNHEY and CDR2 SMNVEV (reference sequence). The CDR3 contains 15 residues. V lost 3 bases, J lost 5 bases, and 13 bases lay in between.

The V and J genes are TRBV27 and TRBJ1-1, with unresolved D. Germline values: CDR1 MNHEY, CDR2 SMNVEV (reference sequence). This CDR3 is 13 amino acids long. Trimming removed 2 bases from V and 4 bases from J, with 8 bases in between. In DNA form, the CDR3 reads TGTGCCAGCAGTTTAGGGGAGGGCACTGAAGCTTTCTTT. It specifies CASSLGEGTEAFF.

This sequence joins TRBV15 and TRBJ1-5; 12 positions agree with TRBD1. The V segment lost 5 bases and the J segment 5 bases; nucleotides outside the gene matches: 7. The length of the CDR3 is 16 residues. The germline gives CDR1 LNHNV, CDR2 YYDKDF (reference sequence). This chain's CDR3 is CATSGGTGGSDQPQHF. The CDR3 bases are TGTGCCACCAGCGGGGGGACAGGGGGCTCGGATCAGCCCCAGCATTTT.

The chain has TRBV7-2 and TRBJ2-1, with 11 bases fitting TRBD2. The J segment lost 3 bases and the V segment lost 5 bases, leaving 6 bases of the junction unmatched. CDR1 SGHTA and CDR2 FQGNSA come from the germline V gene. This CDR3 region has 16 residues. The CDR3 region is CASSPIGTSGYNEQFF. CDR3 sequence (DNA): TGTGCCAGCAGCCCCATCGGGACTAGCGGCTACAATGAGCAGTTCTTC.

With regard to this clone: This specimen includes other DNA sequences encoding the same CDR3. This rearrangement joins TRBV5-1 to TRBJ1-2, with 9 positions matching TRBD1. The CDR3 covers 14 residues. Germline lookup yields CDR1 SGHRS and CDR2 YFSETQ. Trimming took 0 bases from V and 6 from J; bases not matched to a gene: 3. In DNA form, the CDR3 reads TGCGCCAGCAGCTTGGCCGGGACAGGGAATGGCTACACCTTC. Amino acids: CASSLAGTGNGYTF.

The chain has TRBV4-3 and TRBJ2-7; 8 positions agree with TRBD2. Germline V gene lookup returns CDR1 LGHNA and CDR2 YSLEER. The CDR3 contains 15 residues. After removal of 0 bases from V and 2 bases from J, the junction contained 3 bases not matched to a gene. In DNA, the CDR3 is TGCGCCAGCAGCCAAGATCGGGGGGGGGCCTACGAGCAGTACTTC. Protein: CASSQDRGGAYEQYF.

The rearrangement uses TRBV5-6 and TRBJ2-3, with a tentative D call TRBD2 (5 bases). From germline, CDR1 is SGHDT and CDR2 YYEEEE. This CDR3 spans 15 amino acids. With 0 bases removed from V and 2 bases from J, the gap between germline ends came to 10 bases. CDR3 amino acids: CASSLAGVNTDTQYF. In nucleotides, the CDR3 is TGTGCCAGCAGCTTGGCCGGGGTAAACACAGATACGCAGTATTTT.

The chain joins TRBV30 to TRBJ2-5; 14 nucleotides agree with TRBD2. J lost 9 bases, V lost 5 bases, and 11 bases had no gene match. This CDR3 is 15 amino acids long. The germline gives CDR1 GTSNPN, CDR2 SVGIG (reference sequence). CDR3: CAWEVMTSGGEAQYF. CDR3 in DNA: TGTGCCTGGGAGGTGATGACTAGCGGGGGGGAGGCCCAGTACTTC.

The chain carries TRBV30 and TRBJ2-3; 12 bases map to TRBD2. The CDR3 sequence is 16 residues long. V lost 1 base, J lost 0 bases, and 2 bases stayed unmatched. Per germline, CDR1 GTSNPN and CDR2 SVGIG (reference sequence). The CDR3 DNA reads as TGTGCCTGGAGTGGACTAGCGGGGGCGAGCACAGATACGCAGTATTTT. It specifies CAWSGLAGASTDTQYF.

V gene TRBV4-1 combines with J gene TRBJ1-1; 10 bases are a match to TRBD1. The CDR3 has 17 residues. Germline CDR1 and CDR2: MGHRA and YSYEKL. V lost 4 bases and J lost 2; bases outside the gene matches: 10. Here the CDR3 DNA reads TGCGCCAGCAGCCCTGGACCGGGACAGGGGATAAACACTGAAGCTTTCTTT. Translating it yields CASSPGPGQGINTEAFF.